Listed below are T cell receptor beta chains from one sample, sequenced in a study of radiotherapy plus CTLA-4 blockade in lung cancer. Some clones are missing from TCRdb's copy, which holds only in-frame ones; the method was immunoSEQ multiplex PCR. The repertoire holds 20,000 to 30,000 clones, with about 77% as singletons. The sample was peripheral blood, taken from a patient treated with radiotherapy plus ipilimumab. The receptors come from a human donor with non-small cell lung cancer that progressed on radiotherapy plus ipilimumab. CDR3s include the opening cysteine and the closing phenylalanine or tryptophan. A D gene is named only where the DNA matches it firmly. Clone size is given for some rows only: seen once, a few or many times, or a class if the clone is expanded.

V gene,J gene,CDR3 length,D gene,clone size,CDR3 protein,CDR3 DNA
TRBV7-6,TRBJ2-1,16,TRBD2,NA,CASSPPGLASYNEQFF,TGTGCCAGCAGCCCCCCCGGACTAGCTTCCTACAATGAGCAGTTCTTC
TRBV7-2,TRBJ1-3,14,NA,once,CASSSPGQGNTIYF,TGTGCCAGCAGCTCGCCCGGACAGGGAAACACCATATATTTT
TRBV15,TRBJ2-3,20,NA,NA,CATSRDWASARATSTDTQYF,TGTGCCACCAGCAGAGATTGGGCAAGCGCGAGGGCCACTAGCACAGATACGCAGTATTTT
TRBV7-9,TRBJ1-1,14,NA,NA,CASGSKGGGTEAFF,TGTGCCAGCGGTTCCAAAGGGGGGGGCACTGAAGCTTTCTTT
TRBV28,TRBJ2-5,15,NA,few,CASSLEQGSEETQYF,TGTGCCAGCAGTTTAGAACAGGGATCCGAAGAGACCCAGTACTTC
TRBV11-2,TRBJ2-5,14,NA,NA,CASSLRPREETQYF,TGTGCCAGCAGCCTTCGGCCCAGGGAGGAGACCCAGTACTTC
TRBV29-1,TRBJ2-3,16,NA,once,CSVVRSQTASTDTQYF,TGCAGCGTTGTGAGGTCCCAGACAGCTAGCACAGATACGCAGTATTTT
TRBV7-3,TRBJ2-7,12,TRBD2,NA,CASSQEAGEKYF,TGTGCCAGCAGCCAAGAGGCGGGGGAAAAGTACTTC
TRBV9,TRBJ2-3,16,NA,NA,CASSLLLGGTTDTQYF,TGTGCCAGCAGCTTACTTCTGGGCGGGACCACAGATACGCAGTATTTT
TRBV9,TRBJ2-2,15,TRBD1,NA,CASSVEQGAFGELFF,TGTGCCAGCAGCGTAGAACAGGGGGCCTTCGGGGAGCTGTTTTTT
TRBV28,TRBJ2-5,16,NA,once,CASSQVLLAGQETQYF,TGTGCCAGCAGTCAAGTCCTACTGGCGGGTCAAGAGACCCAGTACTTC